This TCR beta chain comes out of a study of T cells in Graves' hyperthyroidism and ophthalmopathy. No progression to ophthalmopathy during 18 months of follow-up defined stable disease. A roughly 9.7 ml volume of fresh peripheral blood provided the PBMCs. V trimming: 1 base; J trimming: 9 bases; junction bases outside the gene matches: 7. This CDR3 spans 16 amino acids. Germline V gene sequence: CDR1 LNHNV, CDR2 YYDKDF (reference sequence). There were TCR beta CDR3 regions amplified from RNA transcripts. When the TCR CDR3 underwent first-round RT-PCR, the HTBI primer set was used. TCRdb reprocessed the multiplex PCR reads via MiXCR and lists one record per CDR3 protein. This sample has over 150,000 distinct CDR3 sequences, with around 17% found just once. This clonotype was seen a few times.

This TCR was sampled from a woman aged 45-65 years with Graves' hyperthyroidism. The V call is TRBV15, the J call TRBJ1-6; 9 bases align to TRBD1. Material: blood. The CDR3 reads CATSRVVGTGTSPLHF. The CDR3 nucleotides are TGTGCCACCAGCAGAGTAGTTGGGACAGGGACTTCACCCCTCCACTTT.